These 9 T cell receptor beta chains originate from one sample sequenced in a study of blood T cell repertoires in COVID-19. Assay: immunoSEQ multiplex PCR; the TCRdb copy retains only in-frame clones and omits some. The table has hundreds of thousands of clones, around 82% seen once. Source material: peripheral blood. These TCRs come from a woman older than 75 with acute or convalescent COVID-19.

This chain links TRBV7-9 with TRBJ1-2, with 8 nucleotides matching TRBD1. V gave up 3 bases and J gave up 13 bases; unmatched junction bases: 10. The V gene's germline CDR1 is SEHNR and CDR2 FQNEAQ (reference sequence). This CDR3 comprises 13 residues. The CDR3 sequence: CASSFGLQGAPTF. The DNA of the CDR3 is TGTGCCAGCAGCTTCGGACTGCAGGGGGCCCCCACCTTC. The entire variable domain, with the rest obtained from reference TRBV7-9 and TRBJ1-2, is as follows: DTGVSQNPRHKITKRGQNVTFRCDPISEHNRLYWYRQTLGQGPEFLTYFQNEAQLEKSRLLSDRFSAERPKGSFSTLEIQRTEQGDSAMYLCASSFGLQGAPTFGSGTRLTVV.

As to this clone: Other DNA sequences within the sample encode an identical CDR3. CDR3 amino acids: CASSLTGVGYTF. In nucleotides, the CDR3 is TGTGCCAGCAGTCTGACAGGGGTCGGCTACACCTTC. The chain couples TRBV6-5 to TRBJ1-2; 8 bases agree with TRBD1. With V trimmed by 5 bases and J by 8 bases, 4 bases remained unmatched. The CDR3 has 12 amino acids. Germline CDR1 MNHEY, CDR2 SVGAGI.

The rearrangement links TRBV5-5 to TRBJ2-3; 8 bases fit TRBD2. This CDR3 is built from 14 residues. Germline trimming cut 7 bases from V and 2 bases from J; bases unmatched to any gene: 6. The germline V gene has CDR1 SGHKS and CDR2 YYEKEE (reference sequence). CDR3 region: CASFSSGYTDTQYF. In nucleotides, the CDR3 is TGTGCCAGCTTCTCTAGCGGGTACACAGATACGCAGTATTTT. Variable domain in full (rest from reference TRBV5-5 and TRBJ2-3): DAGVTQSPTHLIKTRGQQVTLRCSPISGHKSVSWYQQVLGQGPQFIFQYYEKEERGRGNFPDRFSARQFPNYSSELNVNALLLGDSALYLCASFSSGYTDTQYFGPGTRLTVL.

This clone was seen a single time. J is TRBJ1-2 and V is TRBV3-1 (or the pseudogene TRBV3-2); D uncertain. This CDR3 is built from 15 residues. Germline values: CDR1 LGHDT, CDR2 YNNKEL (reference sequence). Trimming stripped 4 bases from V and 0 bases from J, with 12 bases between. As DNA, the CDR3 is TGTGCCAGCAGCCTAATTAGTATAGCTAACTATGGCTACACCTTC. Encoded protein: CASSLISIANYGYTF.

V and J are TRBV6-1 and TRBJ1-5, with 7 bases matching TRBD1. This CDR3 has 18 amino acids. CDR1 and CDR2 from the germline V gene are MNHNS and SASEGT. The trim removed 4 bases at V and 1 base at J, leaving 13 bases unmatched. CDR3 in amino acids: CASSGIGPNRGSNQPQHF. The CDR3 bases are TGTGCCAGCAGTGGGATAGGGCCGAACAGGGGAAGCAATCAGCCCCAGCATTTT.

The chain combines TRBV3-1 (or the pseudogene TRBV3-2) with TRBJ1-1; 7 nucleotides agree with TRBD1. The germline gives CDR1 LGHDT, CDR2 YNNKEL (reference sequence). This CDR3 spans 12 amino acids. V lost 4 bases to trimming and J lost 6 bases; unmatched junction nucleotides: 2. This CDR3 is CASSLRGAEAFF. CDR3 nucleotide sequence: TGTGCCAGCAGCCTCAGGGGGGCTGAAGCTTTCTTT.

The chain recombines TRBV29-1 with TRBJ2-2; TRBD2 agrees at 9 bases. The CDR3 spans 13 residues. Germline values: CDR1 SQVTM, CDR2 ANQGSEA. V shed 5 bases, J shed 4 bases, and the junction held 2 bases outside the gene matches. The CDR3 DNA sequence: TGCAGCGTTAGGCGGGGGGGCACCGGGGAGCTGTTTTTT. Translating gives CSVRRGGTGELFF.

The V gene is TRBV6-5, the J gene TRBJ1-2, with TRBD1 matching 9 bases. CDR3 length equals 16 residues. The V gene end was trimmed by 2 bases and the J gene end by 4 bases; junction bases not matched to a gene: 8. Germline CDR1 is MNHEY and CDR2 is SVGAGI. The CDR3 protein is CASSYVPADRGYGYTF. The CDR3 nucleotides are TGTGCCAGCAGTTACGTCCCCGCGGACAGGGGCTATGGCTACACCTTC.

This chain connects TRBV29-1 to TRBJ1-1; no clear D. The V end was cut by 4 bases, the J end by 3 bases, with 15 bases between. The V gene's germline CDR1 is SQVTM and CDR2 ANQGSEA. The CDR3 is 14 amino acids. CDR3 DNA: TGCAGCGTTGTCCCGGGAAGGAGAGACACTGAAGCTTTCTTT. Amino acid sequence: CSVVPGRRDTEAFF.